This is a list of T cell receptor beta chains from one sample in a study of human T cells and chemical hapten exposure. TCRdb re-called the RACE reads through MiXCR, storing one row per CDR3 protein. The top ten clones hold about 2.2% of a sample with roughly 380,000 distinct CDR3 sequences, roughly 4.8% of them seen once. The source material was whole blood, sampled in connection with sensitization to the hapten diphenylcyclopropenone (DPC). These receptors came from a woman in her 50s with alopecia areata. Some clones in this sample may be carry-over from other donors' samples. CDR3s include the opening cysteine and the closing phenylalanine or tryptophan. Each record gives: J gene, D gene, V gene, clone size, CDR3 length, CDR3 DNA, CDR3 protein. D genes are given only for firm matches. Expanded clones get a size class; other rows say once, few or many, or leave the size out.

TRBJ2-7,TRBD2,TRBV7-2,few,14,TGTGCCAGCAGCTTATGGCTAGCGGGCAGCGAGCAGTACTTC,CASSLWLAGSEQYF
TRBJ1-1,TRBD1,TRBV6-5,-,14,TGTGCCAGCAGTTATGGGACAGGCGATGCGGGAGCTTTCTTT,CASSYGTGDAGAFF
TRBJ1-1,-,TRBV5-1,-,15,TGCGCCAGCAGCTTGGATAGGGGCTACGGCACTGAAGCTTTCTTT,CASSLDRGYGTEAFF
TRBJ1-1,-,TRBV5-1,many,15,TGCGCCAGCAGCTTGGAATGGAGGAGGAACACTGAAGCTTTCTTT,CASSLEWRRNTEAFF
TRBJ2-1,-,TRBV10-3,many,13,TGTGCCATCAGTGAGGTGCCTAGCCTCGAGCAGTTCTTC,CAISEVPSLEQFF
TRBJ2-7,TRBD2,TRBV28,many,14,TGTGCCAGCAGTTCGAGCGGGAACTCCTACGAGCAGTACTTC,CASSSSGNSYEQYF
TRBJ1-2,-,TRBV12-3/TRBV12-4,few,17,TGTGCCAGCAGCTCTCCTCCCGGGGCTACCTTCCCCTATGGCTACACCTTC,CASSSPPGATFPYGYTF
TRBJ2-7,-,TRBV20-1,many,13,TGCAGTGCTGCCAGGGTAGGGACCTACGAGCAGTACTTC,CSAARVGTYEQYF
TRBJ2-7,-,TRBV20-1,many,10,TGCAGCGCCGGTCCCTTGGAGCAGTACTTC,CSAGPLEQYF
TRBJ1-2,-,TRBV7-9,-,16,TGTGCCAGCAGCCTAGAGGAAGGGCCTGGGGACTATGGCTACACCTTC,CASSLEEGPGDYGYTF
TRBJ1-4,TRBD1,TRBV6-5,many,14,TGTGCCAGCAGTTACGCGGGACAGAATGAAAAACTGTTTTTT,CASSYAGQNEKLFF
TRBJ1-1,-,TRBV3-1,-,14,TGTGCCAGCAGCCAAGCGACCATGAACACTGAAGCTTTCTTT,CASSQATMNTEAFF
TRBJ2-2,TRBD2,TRBV3-1,many,18,TGTGCCAGCAGCGCACGACTAGCGGGGGGGCCGAGCACCGGGGAGCTGTTTTTT,CASSARLAGGPSTGELFF
TRBJ1-1,-,TRBV2,many,14,TGTGCCAAATCCCAGGCAGGGGCGAACACTGAAGCTTTCTTT,CAKSQAGANTEAFF
TRBJ1-3,-,TRBV2,few,12,TGTGCCATGGGGGGTTCTGGAAACACCATATATTTT,CAMGGSGNTIYF
TRBJ2-3,TRBD2,TRBV29-1,few,13,TGCGGCGTTCGAGGAGCGGGGGGCGATACGCAGTATTTT,CGVRGAGGDTQYF
TRBJ2-6,TRBD2,TRBV11-2,many,17,TGTGCCAGCAGCTTTTCTAGCGGGAGTGCTGGGGCCAACGTCCTGACTTTC,CASSFSSGSAGANVLTF
TRBJ1-1,TRBD1,TRBV7-2,-,14,TGTGCCAGCAGCGCAAGACAGGGCGGGACTGAAGCTTTCTTT,CASSARQGGTEAFF
TRBJ2-3,-,TRBV7-2,few,16,TGTGCCAGCAGCTGGTGGGGAGGGGGGGCCCAAGATACGCAGTATTTT,CASSWWGGGAQDTQYF
TRBJ2-7,TRBD2,TRBV2,-,16,TGTGCCAGCAGTGAAGTGCTAGCGGGGCCCTCCTACGAGCAGTACTTC,CASSEVLAGPSYEQYF
TRBJ2-3,TRBD1,TRBV2,many,14,TGTGCCAGCAGTGAAGACAGGGGAACAGATACGCAGTATTTT,CASSEDRGTDTQYF
TRBJ1-5,-,TRBV6-1,-,15,TGTGCCAGCACCCAGGGCGCCTATAGCAATCAGCCCCAGCATTTT,CASTQGAYSNQPQHF
TRBJ1-1,-,TRBV29-1,many,11,TGCAGCGTTGAGGTCTACACTGAAGCTTTCTTT,CSVEVYTEAFF
TRBJ2-3,-,TRBV2,-,15,TGTGCCAGCAGTCCGGACGGTCCTCGGGCAGATACGCAGTATTTT,CASSPDGPRADTQYF
TRBJ2-3,-,TRBV14,many,15,TGTGCCAGCAGCCAAGATCGGCGGAGCACAGATACGCAGTATTTT,CASSQDRRSTDTQYF
TRBJ2-6,TRBD1,TRBV29-1,few,14,TGCAGCGTTCCCGGGGACAGGCGGGCCAACGTCCTGACTTTC,CSVPGDRRANVLTF
TRBJ1-5,-,TRBV4-1,few,15,TGCGCCAGCAGCCAAGATCTAACAGGGTGGCAGCCCCAGCATTTT,CASSQDLTGWQPQHF
TRBJ2-3,-,TRBV7-2,many,14,TGTGCCAGCAGTAATCCCGGGGGCGCAGATACGCAGTATTTT,CASSNPGGADTQYF
TRBJ1-5,TRBD1,TRBV28,many,14,TGTGCCAGCAGACCCGACAGGGGATTTCAGCCCCAGCATTTT,CASRPDRGFQPQHF
TRBJ2-1,TRBD2,TRBV30,many,14,TGTGCCTGGACCGGGCGGGGGTCTCCCAATGAGCAGTTCTTC,CAWTGRGSPNEQFF
TRBJ1-3,-,TRBV12-3/TRBV12-4,many,14,TGTGCCAGCAGTTTCCGTAGCTCTGGAAACACCATATATTTT,CASSFRSSGNTIYF
TRBJ2-2,TRBD2,TRBV29-1,many,15,TGCAGCTCAAGACTAGCGGGAGATCGAACCGGGGAGCTGTTTTTT,CSSRLAGDRTGELFF
TRBJ1-2,TRBD1,TRBV4-2,few,15,TGTGCCAGCAGCCACCCTACCGGACAGGGCTATGGCTACACCTTC,CASSHPTGQGYGYTF
TRBJ2-1,TRBD2,TRBV19,many,15,TGTGCCAGTAGTAGGGGCGGGGGGGCCTTCCATGAGCAGTTCTTC,CASSRGGGAFHEQFF
TRBJ1-5,TRBD1,TRBV9,many,14,TGTGCCAGCAGCGATGGGACAGGTCATCAGCCCCAGCATTTT,CASSDGTGHQPQHF
TRBJ2-5,TRBD2,TRBV7-3,-,16,TGTGCCAGCAGCCCGGGACTAGCGGGGCCCGAAGAGACCCAGTACTTC,CASSPGLAGPEETQYF
TRBJ2-4,-,TRBV20-1,few,14,TGCAGTGCTAGACAGACAGGAGGCAAAAACATTCAGTACTTC,CSARQTGGKNIQYF
TRBJ1-1,-,TRBV20-1,-,13,TGCAGTGCCAAAATCAGGGAGAACACTGAAGCTTTCTTT,CSAKIRENTEAFF
TRBJ2-1,-,TRBV12-3/TRBV12-4,many,14,TGTGCCAGCAGTTTAAACGCAGCTCTGGTTGAGCAGTTCTTC,CASSLNAALVEQFF